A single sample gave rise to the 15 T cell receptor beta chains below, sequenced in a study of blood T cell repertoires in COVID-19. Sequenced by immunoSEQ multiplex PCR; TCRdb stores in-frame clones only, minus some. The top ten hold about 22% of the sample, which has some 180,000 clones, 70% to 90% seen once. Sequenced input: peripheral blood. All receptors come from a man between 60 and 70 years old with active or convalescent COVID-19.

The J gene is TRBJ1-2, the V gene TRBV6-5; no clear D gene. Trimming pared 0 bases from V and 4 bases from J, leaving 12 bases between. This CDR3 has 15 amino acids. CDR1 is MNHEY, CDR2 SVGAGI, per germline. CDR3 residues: CASSYSSGGRYGYTF. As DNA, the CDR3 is TGTGCCAGCAGTTACTCGTCAGGTGGGCGCTATGGCTACACCTTC.

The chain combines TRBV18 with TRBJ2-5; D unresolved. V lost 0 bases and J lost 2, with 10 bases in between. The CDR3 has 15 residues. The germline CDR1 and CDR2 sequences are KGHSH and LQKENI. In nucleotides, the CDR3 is TGTGCCAGCTCACCACCGGGCTCGCTGCAAGAGACCCAGTACTTC. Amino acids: CASSPPGSLQETQYF.

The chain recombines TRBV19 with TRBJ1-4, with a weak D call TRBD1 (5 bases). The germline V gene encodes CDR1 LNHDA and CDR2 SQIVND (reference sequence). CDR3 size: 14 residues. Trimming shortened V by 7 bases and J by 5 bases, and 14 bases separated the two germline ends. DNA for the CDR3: TGTGCCAGTAAGCCGGGACTATCAAATGAAAAACTGTTTTTT. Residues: CASKPGLSNEKLFF.

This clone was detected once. CDR3 loop: CASSLLSDQETQYF. The CDR3 DNA reads as TGTGCCAGCAGTTTATTATCGGACCAAGAGACCCAGTACTTC. The V call is TRBV27, the J call TRBJ2-5; D is undetermined. This CDR3 has 14 amino acids. V was shortened by 1 base and J by 0 bases, with 6 bases between the two germline ends. Germline V gene lookup returns CDR1 MNHEY and CDR2 SMNVEV (reference sequence).

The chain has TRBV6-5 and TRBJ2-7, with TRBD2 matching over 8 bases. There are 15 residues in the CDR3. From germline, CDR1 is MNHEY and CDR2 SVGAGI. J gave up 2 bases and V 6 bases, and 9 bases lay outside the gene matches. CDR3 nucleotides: TGTGCCAGCAGACCCACGGGGGGGCTAACCTACGAGCAGTACTTC. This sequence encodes CASRPTGGLTYEQYF.

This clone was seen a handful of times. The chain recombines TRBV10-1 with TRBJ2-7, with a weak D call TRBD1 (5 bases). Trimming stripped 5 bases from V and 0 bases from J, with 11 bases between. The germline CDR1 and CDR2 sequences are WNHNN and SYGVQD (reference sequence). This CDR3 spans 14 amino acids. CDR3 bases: TGCGCCAGCAGTAAAGACAGCAGCTCCTACGAGCAGTACTTC. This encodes CASSKDSSSYEQYF.

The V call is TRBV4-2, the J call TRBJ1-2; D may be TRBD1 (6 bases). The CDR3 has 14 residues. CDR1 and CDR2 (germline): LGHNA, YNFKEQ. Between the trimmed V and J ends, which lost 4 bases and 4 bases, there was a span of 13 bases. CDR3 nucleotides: TGTGCCAGCAGCCCCTCAGACAGGTTCTATGGCTACACCTTC. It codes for CASSPSDRFYGYTF.

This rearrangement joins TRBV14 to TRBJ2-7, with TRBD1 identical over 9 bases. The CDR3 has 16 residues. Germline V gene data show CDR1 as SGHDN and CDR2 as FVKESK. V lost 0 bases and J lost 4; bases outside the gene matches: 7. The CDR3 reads CASSQEVGTGQYEQYF. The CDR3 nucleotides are TGTGCCAGCAGCCAAGAAGTAGGGACAGGGCAATACGAGCAGTACTTC.

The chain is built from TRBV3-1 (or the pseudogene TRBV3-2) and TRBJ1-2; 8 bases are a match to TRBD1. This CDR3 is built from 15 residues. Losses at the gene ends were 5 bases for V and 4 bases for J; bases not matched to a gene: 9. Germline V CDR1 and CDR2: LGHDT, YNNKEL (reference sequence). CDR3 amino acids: CASSDRDRLAYGYTF. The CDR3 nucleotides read TGTGCCAGCAGCGACCGGGACAGGCTGGCCTATGGCTACACCTTC.

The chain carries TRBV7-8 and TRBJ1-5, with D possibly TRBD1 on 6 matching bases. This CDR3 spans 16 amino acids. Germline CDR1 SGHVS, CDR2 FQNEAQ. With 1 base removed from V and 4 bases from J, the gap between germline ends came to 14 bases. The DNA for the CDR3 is TGTGCCAGCAGCTTAGTACAGGGTTCTGGGAATCAGCCCCAGCATTTT. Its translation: CASSLVQGSGNQPQHF.

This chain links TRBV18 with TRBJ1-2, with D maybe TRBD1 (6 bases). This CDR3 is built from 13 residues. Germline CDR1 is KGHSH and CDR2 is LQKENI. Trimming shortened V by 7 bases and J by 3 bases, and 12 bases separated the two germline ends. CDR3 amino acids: CASWGPSHYGYTF. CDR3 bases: TGTGCCAGCTGGGGGCCGTCACACTATGGCTACACCTTC.

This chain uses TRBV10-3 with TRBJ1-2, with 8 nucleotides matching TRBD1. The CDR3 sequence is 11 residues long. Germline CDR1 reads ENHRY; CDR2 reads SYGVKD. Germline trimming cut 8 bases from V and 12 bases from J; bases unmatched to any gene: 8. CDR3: CAIGGQEVDTF. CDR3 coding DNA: TGTGCCATCGGGGGACAGGAGGTCGACACCTTC.

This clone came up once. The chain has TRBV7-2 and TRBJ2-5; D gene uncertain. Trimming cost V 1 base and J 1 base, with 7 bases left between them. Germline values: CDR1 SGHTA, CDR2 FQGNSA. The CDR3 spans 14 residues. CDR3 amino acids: CASSLVYSQETQYF. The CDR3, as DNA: TGTGCCAGCAGCTTAGTATACAGCCAAGAGACCCAGTACTTC.

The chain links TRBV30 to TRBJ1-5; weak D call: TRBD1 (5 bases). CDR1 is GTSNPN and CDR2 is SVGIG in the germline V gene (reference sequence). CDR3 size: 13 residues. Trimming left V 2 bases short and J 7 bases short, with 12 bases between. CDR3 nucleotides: TGTGCCTGGAGTCGGGGGGGGGAGCAGCCCCAGCATTTT. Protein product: CAWSRGGEQPQHF.

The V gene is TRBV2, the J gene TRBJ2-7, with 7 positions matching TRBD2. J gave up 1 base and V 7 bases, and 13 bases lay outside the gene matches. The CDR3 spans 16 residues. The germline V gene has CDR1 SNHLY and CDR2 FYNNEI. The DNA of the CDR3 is TGTGCCAGCATAAGAGCCGGGGGACTACAATCCTACGAGCAGTACTTC. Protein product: CASIRAGGLQSYEQYF.